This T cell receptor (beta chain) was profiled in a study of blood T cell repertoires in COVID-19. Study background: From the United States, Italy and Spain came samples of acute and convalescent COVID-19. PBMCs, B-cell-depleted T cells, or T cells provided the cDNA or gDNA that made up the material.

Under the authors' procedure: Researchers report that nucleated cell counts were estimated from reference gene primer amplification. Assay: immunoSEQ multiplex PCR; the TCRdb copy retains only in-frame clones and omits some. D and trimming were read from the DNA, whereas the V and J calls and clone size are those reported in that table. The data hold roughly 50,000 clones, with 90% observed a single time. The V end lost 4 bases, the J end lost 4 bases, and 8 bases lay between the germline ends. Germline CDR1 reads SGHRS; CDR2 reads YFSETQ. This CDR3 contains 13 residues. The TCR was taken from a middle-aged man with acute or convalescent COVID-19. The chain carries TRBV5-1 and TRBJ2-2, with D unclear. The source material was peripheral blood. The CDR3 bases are TGCGCCAGCAGCCTCTCTGTCACCGGGGAGCTGTTTTTT. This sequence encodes CASSLSVTGELFF.